This TCR beta chain was documented in a study of graft-versus-host responses after intestinal transplantation. As for the study in general: Recipients obtained multivisceral, liver-intestinal, or isolated intestinal transplants. Each patient got anti-thymocyte globulin induction, then tacrolimus and steroids for two to four years. Overall study findings and caveats: Among circulating GvH clones, peak levels were associated with early post-transplant declines in HvG clones. GvH clonotypes were identified within recipient marrow, with a subset emerging first in ileum or blood.

The repertoire was sequenced with immunoSEQ multiplex PCR; TCRdb's copy has only in-frame clones and lacks some. Among around 120,000 clones, roughly 96% were seen once, and the ten largest hold over 2.5%. This clone came up once. Its antigen remains unidentified. V shed 6 bases and J 6 bases; nucleotides not matched to a gene: 9. Germline V gene data show CDR1 as MNHEY and CDR2 as SMNVEV (reference sequence). CDR3 length: 15 amino acids. The chain carries TRBV27 and TRBJ2-1; TRBD2 matches at 9 bases. The starting material was unstimulated CD8+ T cells sorted from spleen or lymph node cells, obtained before intestinal transplant. The sequence came from a human donor who received an intestinal transplant. The CDR3 coding sequence is TGTGCCAGCAGGTTAGCGGGAGACTCGGGCAATGAGCAGTTCTTC. Protein: CASRLAGDSGNEQFF.